Shown below are 9 T cell receptor beta chains from a single sample sequenced in a study of T cells in Graves' hyperthyroidism and ophthalmopathy. Amplified regions were TCR beta CDR3 sequences from RNA transcripts. The study used the HTBI primer set for a first-round RT-PCR of the TCR CDR3. TCRdb processed the multiplex PCR reads anew with MiXCR; each CDR3 protein has one entry. The data show about 740,000 distinct CDR3 sequences, 12% to 15% seen once. Sequencing input: blood. These receptors all come from a woman aged 18-29 years with Graves' hyperthyroidism.

This clonotype was detected many times. This chain uses TRBV12-3 or TRBV12-4 with TRBJ1-1; possible D gene TRBD1, 6 bases. The CDR3 extends over 17 amino acids. Trimming left V 2 bases short and J 6 bases short, with 22 bases between. In DNA form, the CDR3 reads TGTGCCAGCAGTTTAATAGGGTGGGGGGGCCCGCCGTCTGAAGCTTTCTTT. This sequence encodes CASSLIGWGGPPSEAFF.

Worth noting for this clonotype: One junction end does not reproduce the germline sequence, and a read error may be involved. The chain joins TRBV11-2 to TRBJ2-2; TRBD2 matches at 8 bases. Germline V CDR1 and CDR2: SGHAT, FQNNGV. The CDR3 is made up of 17 amino acids. CDR3 sequence (DNA): TGTGCCAGCAGCCTTGTAGCGGGAAGCTCGAACACCGGGGGGCTGTTTTTT. This translates into CASSLVAGSSNTGGLFF.

This clonotype came up many times. This chain uses TRBV6-2 or TRBV6-3 with TRBJ2-5; 13 bases match TRBD2. Losses at the gene ends were 0 bases for V and 4 bases for J; bases not matched to a gene: 11. This CDR3 is built from 19 residues. The germline gives CDR1 MNHEY, CDR2 SVGEGT. CDR3 sequence: CASSYSGTPGLAGIETQYF. DNA of the CDR3: TGTGCCAGCAGTTACTCGGGAACGCCGGGACTAGCGGGAATAGAGACCCAGTACTTC.

This clonotype was counted ten times or more. The chain recombines TRBV27 with TRBJ2-1; 9 nucleotides line up with TRBD2. The CDR3 runs to 15 residues. V was pared by 6 bases and J by 0 bases, with 3 bases of the junction left unmatched. Germline V gene sequence: CDR1 MNHEY, CDR2 SMNVEV (reference sequence). The CDR3 spells CASSLLAGSYNEQFF. Written as DNA, the CDR3 is TGTGCCAGCAGCTTACTAGCGGGCTCCTACAATGAGCAGTTCTTC.

In the case of this clonotype: With a much larger clone just one base away, this may be a read error. The chain couples TRBV7-2 to TRBJ2-3; 11 nucleotides match TRBD2. V shed 5 bases, J shed 1 base, and the junction held 11 bases outside the gene matches. This CDR3 contains 18 residues. Germline loops: CDR1 SGHTA, CDR2 FQGNSA. The CDR3 loop is CASSLPLAGGFGTDTQYF. For the CDR3, the DNA is TGTGCCAGCAGCCTCCCCTTAGCGGGAGGGTTCGGCACAGATACGCAGTATTTT.

The chain combines TRBV19 with TRBJ2-2; 8 bases map to TRBD2. Germline V lookup: CDR1 LNHDA, CDR2 SQIVND (reference sequence). V lost 5 bases and J lost 7; bases outside the gene matches: 12. The CDR3 has 16 residues. In DNA, the CDR3 is TGTGCCAGTAGTCCCCCCGGGACTAGGATTCACGGGGAGCTGTTTTTT. Its protein is CASSPPGTRIHGELFF.

The table lists this clonotype with many counts. The genes are TRBV2 and TRBJ1-2; TRBD1 aligns across 7 bases. Losses at the gene ends were 7 bases for V and 4 bases for J; bases not matched to a gene: 12. The germline V gene has CDR1 SNHLY and CDR2 FYNNEI. The CDR3 consists of 15 residues. The CDR3 sequence is CASKTGSQLVYGYTF. In nucleotides, the CDR3 is TGTGCCAGCAAGACAGGGAGCCAATTAGTCTATGGCTACACCTTC.

This chain links TRBV13 with TRBJ2-7, with D unclear. Germline CDR1 reads PRHDT; CDR2 reads FYEKMQ (reference sequence). Trimming cost V 2 bases and J 0 bases, with 8 bases left between them. This CDR3 region has 14 residues. CDR3 sequence: CASSLQSYSYEQYF. CDR3 DNA: TGTGCCAGCAGCTTACAGTCCTACTCCTACGAGCAGTACTTC.

In its sample, this clonotype was seen many times. The chain joins TRBV19 to TRBJ1-1; perhaps TRBD1 as D (5 bases). In germline, CDR1 is LNHDA, CDR2 SQIVND (reference sequence). V was clipped by 8 bases and J by 1 base, with 11 bases between them. The CDR3 length is 13 residues. As DNA, the CDR3 is TGTGCCAGTCGGGGCCCGGGGAACACTGAAGCTTTCTTT. Its protein product is CASRGPGNTEAFF.